This T cell receptor beta chain was identified during a study of glioma-infiltrating T cells after dendritic cell vaccination. The CDR3 runs 15 residues. From germline, CDR1 is SGHRS and CDR2 YFSETQ. J lost 10 bases, V lost 4 bases, and 14 bases had no gene match. The repertoire was sequenced with immunoSEQ multiplex PCR; TCRdb's copy has only in-frame clones and lacks some. The sample lists about 82,000 clones; 80% to 90% were seen once. Material: blood, obtained before dendritic cell vaccination. The gene calls are TRBV5-1 and TRBJ2-1; 7 bases line up with TRBD2. The receptor was isolated from a human donor with glioblastoma. The CDR3 coding sequence is TGCGCCAGCAGCCCGGGACGGGGGGAAAGACGCGAGCAGTTCTTC. Translating gives CASSPGRGERREQFF.